A single sample gave rise to the 16 T cell receptor beta chains below, sequenced in a study of CD8+CD57+ T cells in acquired aplastic anemia. The use of genomic DNA as template underpinned the TCR beta VDJ and CDR3 profiling. TCRdb used MiXCR to reprocess the reads, holding one entry per CDR3 protein. The repertoire holds 100,000 to 120,000 distinct CDR3 sequences, 51% seen once, with roughly 34% in the top ten. Sequencing was done on a sample of sorted CD4+, CD8+, or CD8+CD57+ T cells (not recorded which) from PBMCs. The source of these receptors is a human donor in good health, serving as a control.

A remark on this clonotype: The junction departs from germline at one end; a sequencing error may be responsible. V gene TRBV9 combines with J gene TRBJ2-1; TRBD2 might be the D (6 bases). CDR3 length: 17 amino acids. Germline CDR1 reads SGDLS; CDR2 reads YYNGEE. CDR3 DNA: TGCGCCAGCAGCGTAGTGAGCGGCGGGACTCGGTACAATGAGCAGTTCTTC. It translates to CASSVVSGGTRYNEQFF. Full variable domain (missing parts from reference TRBV9 and TRBJ2-1): DSGVTQTPKHLITATGQRVTLRCSPRSGDLSVYWYQQSLDQGLQFLIQYYNGEERAKGNILERFSAQQFPDLHSELNLSSLELGDSALYFCASSVVSGGTRYNEQFFGPGTRLTVL.

This clonotype was picked up one time. This chain links TRBV20-1 with TRBJ2-2; D unclear. Looked up from germline, CDR1 is DFQATT and CDR2 is SNEGSKA (reference sequence). V was pared by 3 bases and J by 5 bases, with 10 bases between. The CDR3 loop spans 13 amino acids. The CDR3, as DNA: TGCAGTGCTAGCCCTTCGAGGACCGGGGAGCTGTTTTTT. Amino acid sequence: CSASPSRTGELFF.

The chain carries TRBV11-2 and TRBJ1-2, with 7 bases identical to TRBD1. Germline assignment: CDR1 SGHAT and CDR2 FQNNGV. V shed 2 bases, J shed 4 bases, and the junction held 10 bases outside the gene matches. This CDR3 has 16 amino acids. For the CDR3, the DNA is TGTGCCAGCAGCTTATATCCGACAGGGATGGGCTATGGCTACACCTTC. Translation: CASSLYPTGMGYGYTF.

This clonotype was seen repeatedly, ten times or more. The chain recombines TRBV19 with TRBJ2-5, with 11 nucleotides matching TRBD1. V was pared by 1 base and J by 4 bases, with 2 bases of the junction left unmatched. Germline V gene sequence: CDR1 LNHDA, CDR2 SQIVND (reference sequence). The CDR3 contains 15 residues. CDR3 sequence reads: CASSIGGQGAETQYF. CDR3 coding DNA: TGTGCCAGTAGTATAGGCGGACAGGGGGCAGAGACCCAGTACTTC.

The chain is built from TRBV20-1 and TRBJ2-7, with 7 bases matching TRBD2. Per germline, CDR1 DFQATT and CDR2 SNEGSKA (reference sequence). This CDR3 is 14 amino acids long. V shed 1 base and J 6 bases; nucleotides not matched to a gene: 9. The CDR3 DNA reads as TGCAGTGCTAGAGTTGGGACTACGAGAGGCGAGCAGTACTTC. Translation: CSARVGTTRGEQYF.

This clonotype was counted only a few times. A clone one base away is much larger, so this may be a read error. The chain uses TRBV4-3 and TRBJ1-6; 9 bases are shared with TRBD1. The CDR3 is 18 residues long. The J segment lost 3 bases and the V segment lost 0 bases, leaving 6 bases of the junction unmatched. Germline V gene lookup returns CDR1 LGHNA and CDR2 YSLEER. CDR3 amino acids: CASSQDRDRELYNSPLHF. Written as DNA, the CDR3 is TGCGCCAGCAGCCAAGATCGGGACAGGGAGCTCTATAATTCACCCCTCCACTTT.

V and J are TRBV6-5 and TRBJ1-5; maybe TRBD1 (6 bases). The CDR3 runs 15 residues. Looked up from germline, CDR1 is MNHEY and CDR2 is SVGAGI. The V gene lost 4 bases and the J gene lost 2 bases, with 12 bases spanning the gap. In DNA form, the CDR3 reads TGTGCCAGCAGTTTAGGACAGATTGGCAATCAGCCCCAGCATTTT. This encodes CASSLGQIGNQPQHF.

This clonotype was detected ten times or more. The rearrangement uses TRBV4-3 and TRBJ2-7; no firm D call. Germline assignment: CDR1 LGHNA and CDR2 YSLEER. The CDR3 consists of 11 residues. V was clipped by 3 bases and J by 3 bases, with 3 bases between them. The CDR3 loop reads CASSHGYEQYF. The CDR3 nucleotides are TGCGCCAGCAGCCACGGCTACGAGCAGTACTTC.

This clonotype was counted at least ten times. The chain carries TRBV6-5 and TRBJ1-1, with D perhaps TRBD1 (5 bases). V shed 4 bases and J shed 4 bases, with 10 bases lying between them. The CDR3 is 13 residues long. Germline CDR1 is MNHEY and CDR2 is SVGAGI. The CDR3 protein is CASSLRDGTEAFF. The CDR3 nucleotides are TGTGCCAGCAGTTTACGGGACGGCACTGAAGCTTTCTTT.

This clonotype appeared many times. The chain combines TRBV4-3 with TRBJ1-1; D not certain. V lost 1 base and J 7 bases, leaving 10 bases between the germline ends. CDR1 is LGHNA, CDR2 YSLEER, per germline. CDR3 length: 13 residues. This CDR3 reads CASSQVPGIEAFF. The CDR3, as DNA: TGCGCCAGCAGCCAAGTTCCGGGGATTGAAGCTTTCTTT.

This rearrangement joins TRBV2 to TRBJ1-2; D remains ambiguous. CDR3 length: 13 amino acids. V was trimmed by 5 bases and J by 7 bases, leaving 14 bases between them. Germline assignment: CDR1 SNHLY and CDR2 FYNNEI. CDR3 amino acids: CASSYSPGIGYTF. The CDR3 nucleotides are TGTGCCAGCAGTTACTCTCCGGGAATTGGCTACACCTTC.

The rearrangement joins TRBV7-2 to TRBJ2-1; D unresolved. This CDR3 comprises 13 residues. From germline, CDR1 is SGHTA and CDR2 FQGNSA. With 0 bases removed from V and 4 bases from J, the gap between germline ends came to 4 bases. The CDR3 DNA sequence: TGTGCCAGCAGCTTAGCGAAGTACAATGAGCAGTTCTTC. The encoded protein is CASSLAKYNEQFF.

This clonotype was seen many times. The CDR3 coding sequence is TGTGCCAGCAGTGAATCCTTTATGAACACTGAAGCTTTCTTT. It yields the protein CASSESFMNTEAFF. J is TRBJ1-1 and V is TRBV25-1; D gene uncertain. Trimming removed 1 base at V and 0 bases at J, with 6 bases between. The CDR3 loop spans 14 amino acids. The germline gives CDR1 MGHDK, CDR2 SYGVNS.

This chain joins TRBV9 and TRBJ2-7; weak D call: TRBD1 (6 bases). Germline CDR1 reads SGDLS; CDR2 reads YYNGEE. V was trimmed by 4 bases and J by 0 bases, leaving 14 bases between them. The CDR3 covers 15 residues. This chain's CDR3 is CASSFSDSFSYEQYF. CDR3 sequence (DNA): TGTGCCAGCAGCTTCTCGGACAGCTTCTCCTACGAGCAGTACTTC.

The chain uses TRBV7-2 and TRBJ1-2; 10 nucleotides match TRBD1. This CDR3 has 15 residues. The trim removed 6 bases at V and 4 bases at J, leaving 8 bases unmatched. Per the germline V gene, CDR1 is SGHTA and CDR2 is FQGNSA. The CDR3 sequence is CASSLPGTGVYGYTF. The CDR3 coding sequence is TGTGCCAGCAGTTTACCCGGGACAGGGGTCTATGGCTACACCTTC.

About this clonotype: A much larger clone differs by one base, so this may be a read error. The chain carries TRBV6-5 and TRBJ2-3, with 12 bases aligning to TRBD1. CDR1 and CDR2 (germline): MNHEY, SVGAGI. V was clipped by 4 bases and J by 11 bases; unmatched bases: 10. The CDR3 runs 15 residues. The CDR3 protein is CASSSQGQGANMQYF. CDR3 coding DNA: TGTGCCAGCAGTTCCCAGGGACAGGGGGCAAATATGCAGTATTTT.